The present TCR beta chain was sequenced within a study of OX40 agonist ivuxolimab in advanced cancers. Germline V CDR1 and CDR2: MDHEN, SYDVKM. CDR3 size: 12 residues. Trimming took off 8 bases at V and 4 bases at J, with 9 bases between the two ends. General study findings and limits: Clonal expansion by week 6 occurred in CD4+ and CD8+ blood T cells (at 0.1 to 3.0 mg/kg). The work left the antigen specificity of expanded peripheral T cells undetermined.

Sequencing used immunoSEQ multiplex PCR; TCRdb keeps in-frame clones, though not all of them. The repertoire includes 70,000 to 100,000 clones, around four fifths of them detected once, and 0.95% to 1.3% sits in the top ten. Autoimmune disease history or systemic immunosuppression barred patients. Regarding this clone: Its antigen remains unidentified.

This chain joins TRBV28 and TRBJ2-1; D is ambiguous. The TCR was taken from an adult with an advanced solid tumor such as melanoma, head and neck, liver or kidney cancer. The specimen comprised CD4+ or CD8+ T cells sorted from blood, sampled in a trial of the OX40 agonist ivuxolimab. For the CDR3, the DNA is TGTGCCAGCCCTTCACCTTACAATGAGCAGTTCTTC. This encodes CASPSPYNEQFF.